These T cell receptor beta chains were read from a single sample in a study of T-cell memory formation after mild COVID-19. TCRdb itself ran the 5' RACE reads through MiXCR, one entry per CDR3 protein. The top ten clones hold roughly 25% of a sample with 250,000 to 300,000 distinct CDR3 sequences, around 15% of them seen once. The specimen was PBMCs or a T cell subset sorted from them (not recorded which). The receptors stem from a man between 18 and 35 years old who had mild COVID-19 (a few samples of this study predate the infection). Cell type and time point are not known. CDR3s leave out the opening cysteine and the closing phenylalanine or tryptophan. The size field is filled for only some rows; it gives once, few, many or a size class.

j_call clone_size v_call cdr3_aa
TRBJ2-5 - TRBV11-3 ASSIHSGQGQETQY
TRBJ2-2 - TRBV19 ASSLWTGRAGELF
TRBJ1-1 few TRBV5-4 ASEENTEAF
TRBJ2-1 - TRBV7-9 ASSSMGLAANEQF
TRBJ2-7 few TRBV7-2 ASSRSGGYEQY
TRBJ1-6 few TRBV15 ATSGSSYNSPLH
TRBJ1-2 few TRBV4-2 ASSPGDRNYGYT
TRBJ2-1 - TRBV11-3 ASSLRTSGGGDEQF
TRBJ1-2 - TRBV6-5 ASSYGRGFGYT
TRBJ2-5 - TRBV9 ASSLGASGGAVETQY
TRBJ2-2 many TRBV12-3/TRBV12-4 ASSFPGTSGGGTGELF
TRBJ1-3 - TRBV20-1 SVRGNTIY
TRBJ2-7 - TRBV28 ASSSGAQGEQY
TRBJ2-3 - TRBV5-1 ASTLNTDTQY
TRBJ1-5 few TRBV20-1 SARVGRQPQH
TRBJ1-1 many TRBV20-1 SASRARASTEAF
TRBJ2-5 - TRBV2 ASNAQPQETQY
TRBJ1-2 - TRBV7-2 ASSTDSRGYT
TRBJ1-4 - TRBV7-8 ASSLPMGEKLF
TRBJ1-5 - TRBV20-1 SAREDRMGQPQH
TRBJ2-3 few TRBV4-3 ASSGGETDTQY